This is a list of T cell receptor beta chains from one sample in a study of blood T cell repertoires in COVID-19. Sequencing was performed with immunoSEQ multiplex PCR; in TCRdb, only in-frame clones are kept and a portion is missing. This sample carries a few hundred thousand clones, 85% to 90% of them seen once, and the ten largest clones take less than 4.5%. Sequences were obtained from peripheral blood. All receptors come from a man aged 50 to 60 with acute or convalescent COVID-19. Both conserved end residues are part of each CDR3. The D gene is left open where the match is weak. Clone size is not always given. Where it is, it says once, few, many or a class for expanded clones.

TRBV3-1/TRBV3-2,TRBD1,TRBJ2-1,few,TGTGCCAGCAGCCAAGGGGGACAGTCCTACAATGAGCAGTTCTTC,CASSQGGQSYNEQFF
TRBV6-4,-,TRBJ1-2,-,TGTGCCAGCAGTGATTCCGGGACACCCCGGGCTGGCTACACCTTC,CASSDSGTPRAGYTF
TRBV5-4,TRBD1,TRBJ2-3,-,TGTGCCAGCAGCACCAGACAGGGGACAGATACGCAGTATTTT,CASSTRQGTDTQYF
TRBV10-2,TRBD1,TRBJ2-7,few,TGCGCCAGCAGCGGGACAGGGCAGGCGGGTGAGCAGTACTTC,CASSGTGQAGEQYF
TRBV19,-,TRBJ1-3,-,TGTGCCAGTAGTATAGACTTCGACGGCGGCTCTGGAAACACCATATATTTT,CASSIDFDGGSGNTIYF
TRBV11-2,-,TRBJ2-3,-,TGTGCCAGCAGCCTGAACCAGGGTGTGGATACGCAGTATTTT,CASSLNQGVDTQYF
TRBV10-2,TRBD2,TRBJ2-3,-,TGCGCCAGCAGACGTCTAGCGGGGGGGCCTGATACGCAGTATTTT,CASRRLAGGPDTQYF
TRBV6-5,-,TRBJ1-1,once,TGTGCCAGCAGTTACTCGGGGGGGGGCACTGAAGCTTTCTTT,CASSYSGGGTEAFF
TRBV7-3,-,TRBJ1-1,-,TGTGCCAGCAGTCACCGAGGGGGGGCCTTCATGAACACTGAAGCTTTCTTT,CASSHRGGAFMNTEAFF
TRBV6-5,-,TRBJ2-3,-,TGTGCCAGCAGTTACTCGAGCGGGGATACGCAGTATTTT,CASSYSSGDTQYF
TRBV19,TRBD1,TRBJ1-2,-,TGTGCCAGTAGTCCCCAGACAGGGGACTATGGCTACACCTTC,CASSPQTGDYGYTF
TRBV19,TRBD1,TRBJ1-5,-,TGTGCCAGTAGTCCCCCGGGACAGCCTTATCAGCCCCAGCATTTT,CASSPPGQPYQPQHF
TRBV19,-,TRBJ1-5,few,TGTGCCAGTAGTATCCTGGGGGGAGGGGGCAATCAGCCCCAGCATTTT,CASSILGGGGNQPQHF
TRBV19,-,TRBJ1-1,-,TGTGCCAGTAGTATAGAAGGGGCTCAGCCGAACACTGAAGCTTTCTTT,CASSIEGAQPNTEAFF
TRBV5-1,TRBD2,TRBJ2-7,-,TGCGCCAGCAGCGGACTAGCGGGGACCTACGAGCAGTACTTC,CASSGLAGTYEQYF
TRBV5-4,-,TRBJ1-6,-,TGTGCCAGCAGCTTGAGGCAGGGCCTAGGGTCACCCCTCCACTTT,CASSLRQGLGSPLHF
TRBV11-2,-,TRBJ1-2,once,TGTGCCAGCAGCTTGTTTGCCGACACCACCCGATATGGCTACACCTTC,CASSLFADTTRYGYTF
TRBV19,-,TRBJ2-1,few,TGTGCCAGTAGTAGAGCAAGGGGGAAGGACAATGAGCAGTTCTTC,CASSRARGKDNEQFF
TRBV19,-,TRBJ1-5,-,TGTGCCAGTAGCCCGGAGACTCCGCCCCAGCATTTT,CASSPETPPQHF
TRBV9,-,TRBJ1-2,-,TGTGCCAGCAGCAAAGGACAGCGTAATAACTATGGCTACACCTTC,CASSKGQRNNYGYTF
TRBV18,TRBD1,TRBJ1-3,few,TGTGCCAGCTCACCATGGACGGACAGGAACTCTGGAAACACCATATATTTT,CASSPWTDRNSGNTIYF
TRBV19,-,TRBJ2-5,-,TGTGCCAGTATGGGGCCGGAAGAGACCCAGTACTTC,CASMGPEETQYF
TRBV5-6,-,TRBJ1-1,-,TGTGCCAGTAGCTTTAGCGCTGAAGCTTTCTTT,CASSFSAEAFF
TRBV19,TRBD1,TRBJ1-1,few,TGTGCCACCAAGCGGATGGACAGGGGGGCGAACACTGAAGCTTTCTTT,CATKRMDRGANTEAFF
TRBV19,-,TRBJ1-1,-,TGTGCCAGTAGTGCCCGTGACAGGATGAACACTGAAGCTTTCTTT,CASSARDRMNTEAFF
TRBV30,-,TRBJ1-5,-,TGTGCCAGCTCAGGGATAGAGGTCAATCAGCCCCAGCATTTT,CASSGIEVNQPQHF
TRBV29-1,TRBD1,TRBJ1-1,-,TGCAGCGTTGAAGAACTAACAGGGGGCACTGAAGCTTTCTTT,CSVEELTGGTEAFF
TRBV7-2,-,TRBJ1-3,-,TGTGCCAGCAGCTTAGGGGAGCCTGCAACTGGAAACACCATATATTTT,CASSLGEPATGNTIYF
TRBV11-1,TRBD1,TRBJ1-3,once,TGTGCCAGCAGGGACAGGGACTCTGGAAACACCATATATTTT,CASRDRDSGNTIYF
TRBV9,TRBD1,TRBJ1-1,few,TGTGCCAGCAGCGCGCGACAGGGGAGCACTGAAGCTTTCTTT,CASSARQGSTEAFF
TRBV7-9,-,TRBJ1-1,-,TGTGCCAGCAGCATACTATACCCTACAGGGCTGGGGGCTGAAGCTTTCTTT,CASSILYPTGLGAEAFF
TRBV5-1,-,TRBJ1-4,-,TGCGCCAGCAGCTTAGATGGACTTGCAACTAATGAAAAACTGTTTTTT,CASSLDGLATNEKLFF
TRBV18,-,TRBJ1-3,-,TGTGCCAGCTCATCGGTCGGGGTTAGCTCTGGAAACACCATATATTTT,CASSSVGVSSGNTIYF
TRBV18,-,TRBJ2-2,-,TGTGCCAGCTCACCAGGGGCTCCCGGGGAGCTGTTTTTT,CASSPGAPGELFF
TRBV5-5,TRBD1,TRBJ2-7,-,TGTGCCAGCAGCAGCCGGGACAGGGCCTACGAGCAGTACTTC,CASSSRDRAYEQYF
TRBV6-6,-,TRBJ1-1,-,TGTGCCAGCAGTTACCGGGAGGGAGCTTTCTTT,CASSYREGAFF
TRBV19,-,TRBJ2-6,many,TGTGCCAGTAAGCAACAGGGCTCTGGGGCCAACGTCCTGACTTTC,CASKQQGSGANVLTF
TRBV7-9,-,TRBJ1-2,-,TGTGCCAGCAGCTTTGGTCCAGGGGCAGTTCAAGGCTACACCTTC,CASSFGPGAVQGYTF
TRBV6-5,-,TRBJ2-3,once,TGTGCCAGCAGTTACTCGAACGGGGGTGCCACAGATACGCAGTATTTT,CASSYSNGGATDTQYF